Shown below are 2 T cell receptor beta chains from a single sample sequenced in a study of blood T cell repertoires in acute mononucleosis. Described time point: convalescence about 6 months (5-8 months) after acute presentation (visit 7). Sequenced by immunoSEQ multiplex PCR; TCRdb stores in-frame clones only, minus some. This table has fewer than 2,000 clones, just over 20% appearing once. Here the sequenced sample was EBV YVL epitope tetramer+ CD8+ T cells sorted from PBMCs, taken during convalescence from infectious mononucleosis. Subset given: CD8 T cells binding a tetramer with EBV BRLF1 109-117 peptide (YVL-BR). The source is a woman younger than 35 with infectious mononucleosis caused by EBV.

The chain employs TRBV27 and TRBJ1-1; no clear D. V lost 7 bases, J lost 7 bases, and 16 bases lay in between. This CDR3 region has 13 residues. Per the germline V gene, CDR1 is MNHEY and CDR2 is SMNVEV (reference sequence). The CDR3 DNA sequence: TGTGCCAGCACCCCCCTGGACTGGCATGAAGCTTTCTTT. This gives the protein CASTPLDWHEAFF.

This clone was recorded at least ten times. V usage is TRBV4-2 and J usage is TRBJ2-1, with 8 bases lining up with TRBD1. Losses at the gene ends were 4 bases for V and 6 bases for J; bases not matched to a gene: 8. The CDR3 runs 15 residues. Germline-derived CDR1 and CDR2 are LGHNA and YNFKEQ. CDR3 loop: CASSPDPTGVNEQFF. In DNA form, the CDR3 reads TGTGCCAGCAGCCCCGACCCGACAGGGGTCAATGAGCAGTTCTTC.